This T cell receptor (beta chain) was observed in a study of T cells in placental villitis. Regarding the study in general: Placental TCR-beta repertoires were compared across villitis of unknown etiology, gestational-age-matched unaffected controls, and infectious villitis in order to test an allograft-versus-infection hypothesis.

Amplification of TCR-beta CDR3 regions from genomic DNA was performed with the immunoSEQ v4 bias-controlled multiplex PCR assay, which was run blinded to group allocation. To estimate the quantities of nucleated cells and T cells in each sample, reference gene primers were included together with the TCR-beta primers. Sequencing of the libraries was performed on an Illumina MiSeq with a 100-cycle paired-end protocol. Per the source publication's procedure: Diversity and richness were calculated in immunoSEQ Analyzer software, with richness determined by iChao1 and clonality derived from Pielou evenness and Shannon diversity (0-1, with higher values meaning less diverse). CDR3 amino acid sequences together with V/J genes were queried against VDJdb for CMV, EBV and influenza A specificities, with confidence 3 and substitution 2 applied. TCR-beta amino acid clonotype overlap between villitis of unknown etiology, infectious villitis and control repertoires was assessed with the Morisita-Horn index. TCRdb stores this immuneACCESS table with in-frame sequences only. Part of the clones is absent; in the studies checked, under half of the shortfall reflects unresolved V genes, and no reason is known for the rest. For V, J and clone size, that table is used; D and trimming come from the DNA. The sample profile shows about 2,000 clones; roughly 85% of them were found once. Approximately 10% of the sample is held by the ten biggest clonotypes.

Paper-wide results and their limitations: Sequencing bulk tissue could not tell helper, regulatory or cytotoxic T cells apart, could not separate maternal from fetal T cells, and left out gamma-delta receptors. Expanded clones in villitis of unknown etiology were largely private to each placenta, suggesting no single initiating antigen. Clonality was higher in villitis of unknown etiology placentae than in controls (median around 0.061 versus 0.0062, p=0.0025), which points to clonal expansion. CMV-specific clone frequencies were higher in infectious CMV cases than in villitis of unknown etiology (around 0.01 vs 0.001), and the villitis of unknown etiology frequencies did not differ from those of controls. Small amounts of decidua were contained in the paraffin blocks, so some of the captured T cells, especially in controls, may have been decidual rather than villous infiltrates.

The germline V gene encodes CDR1 SGHNT and CDR2 YYREEE (reference sequence). V has 0 bases trimmed and J has 10 bases trimmed; junction bases matching no gene number 3. The CDR3, from cysteine to phenylalanine, totals 12 residues. The only DNA kept is the CDR3, 36 bases in frame from the first base. Using the Amsterdam Criteria, researchers selected 10 or so placentae that carried a pathological diagnosis of high-grade villitis of unknown etiology. Significantly higher gravidity and parity and more prior miscarriages were observed in mothers with villitis of unknown etiology than in the control and infectious villitis groups. After delivery, the placentae were collected and evaluated both grossly and histologically, and only then was archival tissue selected. Five 10-micron scrolls were cut from each FFPE block, and DNA was then isolated using the AllPrep DNA/RNA FFPE Tissue kit. DNA concentration and purity were evaluated by NanoDrop, whereas RNA quality was assessed on a Bioanalyzer.

About this clone: Its antigen specificity is not known. No clone much larger than this one lies a single base away; base qualities are absent.

Recombination linked TRBV5-4 to TRBJ1-1; TRBD1 aligns with 7 central bases. The receptor was derived from a human patient with villitis of unknown etiology; the placental T cells may come from both mother and fetus. The specimen sequenced was placental tissue containing maternal and fetal cells. In nucleotides, the sequence is TGTGCCAGCAGCTTGGACAGACAGGGAGCTTTCTTT. This yields the protein CASSLDRQGAFF.